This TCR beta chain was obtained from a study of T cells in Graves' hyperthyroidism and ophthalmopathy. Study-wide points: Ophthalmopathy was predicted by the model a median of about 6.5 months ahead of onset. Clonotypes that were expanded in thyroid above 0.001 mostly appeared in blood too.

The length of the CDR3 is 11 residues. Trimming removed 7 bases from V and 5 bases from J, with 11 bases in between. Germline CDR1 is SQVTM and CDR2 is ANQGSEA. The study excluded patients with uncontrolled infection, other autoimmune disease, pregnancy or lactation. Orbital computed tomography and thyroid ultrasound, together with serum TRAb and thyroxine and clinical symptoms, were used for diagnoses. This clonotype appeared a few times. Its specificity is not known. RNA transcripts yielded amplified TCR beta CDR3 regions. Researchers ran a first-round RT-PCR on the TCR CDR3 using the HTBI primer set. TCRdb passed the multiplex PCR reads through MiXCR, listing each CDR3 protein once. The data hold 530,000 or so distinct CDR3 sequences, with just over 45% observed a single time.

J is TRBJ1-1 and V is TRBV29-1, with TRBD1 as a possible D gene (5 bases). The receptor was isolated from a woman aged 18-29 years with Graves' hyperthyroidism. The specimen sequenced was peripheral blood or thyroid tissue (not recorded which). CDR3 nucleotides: TGCAGCGCCGGGGGAGGTACTGAAGCTTTCTTT. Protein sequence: CSAGGGTEAFF. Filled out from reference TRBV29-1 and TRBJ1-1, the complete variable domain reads SAVISQKPSRDICQRGTSLTIQCQVDSQVTMMFWYRQQPGQSLTLIATANQGSEATYESGFVIDKFPISRPNLTFSTLTVSNMSPEDSSIYLCSAGGGTEAFFGQGTRLTVV.